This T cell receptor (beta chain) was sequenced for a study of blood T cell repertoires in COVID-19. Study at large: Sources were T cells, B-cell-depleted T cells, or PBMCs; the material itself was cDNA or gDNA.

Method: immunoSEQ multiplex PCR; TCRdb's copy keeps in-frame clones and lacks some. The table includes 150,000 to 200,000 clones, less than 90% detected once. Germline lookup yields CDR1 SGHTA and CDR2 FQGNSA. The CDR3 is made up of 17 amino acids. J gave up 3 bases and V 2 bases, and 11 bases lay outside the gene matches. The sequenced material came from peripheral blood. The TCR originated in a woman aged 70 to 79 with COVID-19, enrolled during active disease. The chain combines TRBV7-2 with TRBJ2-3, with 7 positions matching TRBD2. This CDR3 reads CASSLRWSGEGTDTQYF. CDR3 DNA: TGTGCCAGCAGCTTACGATGGAGCGGGGAAGGGACAGATACGCAGTATTTT.